The T cell receptor (beta chain) under discussion was sequenced for a study of blood T cell repertoires in COVID-19. Turning to the study itself: From the United States, Italy and Spain came samples of acute and convalescent COVID-19.

Generated by immunoSEQ multiplex PCR, the TCRdb table keeps only in-frame clones and is missing some. The sample shows under 250,000 clones, around 88% of them seen only once. This TCR was recovered from an elderly man with acute or convalescent COVID-19. Material for sequencing was peripheral blood.

CDR3 sequence (DNA): TGTGCCAGCAGGAAAGCGGGGGATTTTGAGCCCCAGCATTTT. Its protein product is CASRKAGDFEPQHF. The V gene is TRBV28, the J gene TRBJ1-5, with D possibly TRBD1 on 5 matching bases. V was clipped by 6 bases and J by 8 bases, with 17 bases between them. Germline V gives CDR1 MDHEN, CDR2 SYDVKM. The CDR3 covers 14 residues.